This is a list of T cell receptor beta chains from one sample in a study of post-analysis software for immune sequencing data. TCRdb reprocessed the PCR reads via MiXCR and lists one record per CDR3 protein. Of 400,000 to 500,000 distinct CDR3 sequences in the sample, more than 30% were seen once. Sequenced material: blood. The receptors come from a girl aged 2-10 years with multiple sclerosis. Both conserved end residues are part of each CDR3. A D gene is named only where the DNA matches it firmly. Clone size appears in some rows only: once, few, many, or a class for an expanded clone.

j_call d_call clone_size v_call cdr3_nt cdr3_aa
TRBJ1-6 NA few TRBV2 TGTGCCAGCAGAGGACAGAGCTATAATTCACCCCTCCACTTT CASRGQSYNSPLHF
TRBJ1-1 TRBD1 NA TRBV20-1 TGCAGTGCTAGAGATAGGGGAATAGGGACAGGGCATCACACTGAAGCTTTCTTT CSARDRGIGTGHHTEAFF
TRBJ2-1 NA few TRBV10-3 TGTGCCATCAGTGTGATTGAGCAGTTCTTC CAISVIEQFF
TRBJ1-1 NA few TRBV4-3 TGCGCCAGCAGCCACTCCGGTGGGGGCAACACTGAAGCTTTCTTT CASSHSGGGNTEAFF
TRBJ1-5 NA NA TRBV27 TGTGCCAGCAGTCCATCCGTGGGCGGTGAGCAGCCCCAGCATTTT CASSPSVGGEQPQHF
TRBJ1-2 TRBD1 NA TRBV20-1 TGCAGTGCGGTAAAGACAGGGGCAGGTGGCTACACCTTC CSAVKTGAGGYTF
TRBJ1-5 NA NA TRBV20-1 TGCAGTGCTAGAGACGGGCGGGACATACTACTCCAGCATTTT CSARDGRDILLQHF
TRBJ2-1 NA many TRBV15 TGTGCCACCAGCAGCCCCAGGGGTGAGCAGTTCTTC CATSSPRGEQFF
TRBJ1-2 NA NA TRBV9 TGTGCCAGCAGCGTAGACCCCATAGCAGGCCGTTATGGCTACACCTTC CASSVDPIAGRYGYTF
TRBJ2-5 TRBD1 NA TRBV7-2 TGTGCCAGCAGCCCCCGGGACAGAGAGACCCAGTACTTC CASSPRDRETQYF
TRBJ2-1 TRBD1 few TRBV18 TGTGCCAGCTCACCCTCCAGGACAGGGGAATATTACAATGAGCAGTTCTTC CASSPSRTGEYYNEQFF
TRBJ2-7 TRBD2 few TRBV10-2 TGCGCCAGCAGTCCCGCGGGGGGCATAGACGAGCAGTACTTC CASSPAGGIDEQYF
TRBJ1-2 NA NA TRBV4-1 TGCGCCAGCAGCCAAGATCAGGGCTCCTATGGCTACACCTTC CASSQDQGSYGYTF
TRBJ2-1 NA NA TRBV12-3/TRBV12-4 TGTGCCAGCAGTTCGCCTCTTAGAGGCTCCTACAATGAGCAGTTCTTC CASSSPLRGSYNEQFF
TRBJ2-7 NA NA TRBV28 TGTGCCAGCATGCCGGGTTCCTACGAGCAGTACTTC CASMPGSYEQYF
TRBJ2-1 NA NA TRBV28 TGTGCCAGCAGGGGGGGGCGAAGACCTGAGACCCAGTTCTTC CASRGGRRPETQFF
TRBJ2-7 TRBD1 NA TRBV7-2 TGTGCCAGCAGCTGGACAGGGAGTGAATACGAGCAGTACTTC CASSWTGSEYEQYF
TRBJ2-7 TRBD1 NA TRBV28 TGTGCCAGCAGTTTGGGACAGGACCCTCGGGACGAGCGGTACTTC CASSLGQDPRDERYF
TRBJ2-1 TRBD2 NA TRBV5-1 TGCGCCAGCAGCTCTATAAGAGGACTAGACTCCTACAATGAGCAGTTCTTC CASSSIRGLDSYNEQFF
TRBJ2-1 NA NA TRBV29-1 TGCAGCGTTGTGCGGGACACTTACTACAATGAGCAGTTCTTC CSVVRDTYYNEQFF
TRBJ1-2 TRBD1 NA TRBV6-6 TGTGCCAGCAGTTCCTATGGGACAGGAGTTTATGGCTACACCTTC CASSSYGTGVYGYTF
TRBJ2-5 TRBD2 NA TRBV28 TGTGCCAGCAGTTTCCGACTAGCGGGGGGCTTGTCCCCGCAAGAGACCCAGTACTTC CASSFRLAGGLSPQETQYF